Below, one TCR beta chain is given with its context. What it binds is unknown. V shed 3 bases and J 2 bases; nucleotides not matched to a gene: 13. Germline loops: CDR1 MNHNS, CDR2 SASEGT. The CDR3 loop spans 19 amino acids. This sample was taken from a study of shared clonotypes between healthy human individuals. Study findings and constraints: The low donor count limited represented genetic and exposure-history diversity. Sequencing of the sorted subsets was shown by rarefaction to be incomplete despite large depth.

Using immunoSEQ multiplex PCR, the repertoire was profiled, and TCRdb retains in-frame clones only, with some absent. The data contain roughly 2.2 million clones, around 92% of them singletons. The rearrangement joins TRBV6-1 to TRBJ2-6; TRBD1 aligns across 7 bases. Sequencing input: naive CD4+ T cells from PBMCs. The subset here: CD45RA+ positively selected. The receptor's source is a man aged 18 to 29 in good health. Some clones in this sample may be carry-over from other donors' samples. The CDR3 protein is CASSELPGTDGPGANVLTF. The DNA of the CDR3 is TGTGCCAGCAGTGAGCTCCCGGGGACAGACGGGCCTGGGGCCAACGTCCTGACTTTC.